A single count supports the clone carrying this T cell receptor beta chain. These data belong to a study of blood T cell repertoires in COVID-19. Trimming pared 2 bases from V and 0 bases from J, leaving 10 bases between. The germline gives CDR1 SGHTA, CDR2 FQGNSA. The CDR3 runs 15 residues. Data came from immunoSEQ multiplex PCR; TCRdb stores just in-frame clones and leaves some out. This sample has about 280,000 clones, with 70% to 90% found just once. This chain joins TRBV7-2 and TRBJ1-2; D gene uncertain. Sequenced: PBMCs or T cells enriched from blood (not recorded which). This TCR came from a woman aged 30 to 39 who had recovered from COVID-19. The CDR3 reads CASSLRSGSNYGYTF. The CDR3 DNA follows: TGTGCCAGCAGCTTAAGGTCAGGATCTAACTATGGCTACACCTTC.